This T cell receptor beta chain comes out of a study of T cell responses to AZD1222 COVID-19 vaccine. With respect to this clone: Its target is not known.

The germline V and J ends were trimmed by 5 bases and 3 bases, with 16 bases remaining between them. CDR3 length: 15 residues. Germline values: CDR1 SGHVS, CDR2 FQNEAQ. This table comes from immunoSEQ multiplex PCR, and its TCRdb copy is limited to in-frame clones, with some not included. The table includes fewer than 100,000 clones, nearly 90% detected once. Study-level findings and limits: Two AZD1222 doses significantly raised spike-specific TCR breadth and depth over controls. The study found vaccine-associated CD4 TCRs spanning spike, dominant at 160-218 and 743-854.

The chain combines TRBV7-8 with TRBJ1-1; a possible D gene is TRBD1 (5 bases). The sample here was peripheral blood, taken on day 0 of AZD1222 vaccination. The source of this sequence is an adult in good health. The CDR3 DNA is TGTGCCAGCAGCCTCAGGGAGGGGACGGACACTGAAGCTTTCTTT. Protein sequence: CASSLREGTDTEAFF.